This T cell receptor beta chain was recovered during a study of beta chain features in type 1 diabetes. Each of the CD4+ naive, central memory, regulatory and stem cell-like memory populations was sorted via CD45RO/CCR7/CD25/CD127/CD95/CD27. The sample holds a few counts of this clone. Its antigen is still unknown. General study findings and limits: Compared to healthy donors, patients appeared to have naive, central memory and Treg TCRB repertoires that were more alike. Shorter TCRB CDR3s, moderately but significantly so, were found in Type 1 diabetes patients in all four CD4+ subsets.

Trimming took 2 bases from V and 4 from J; bases not matched to a gene: 7. The CDR3 consists of 15 residues. Germline V lookup: CDR1 SGHRS, CDR2 YFSETQ. Reverse transcription of all isolated RNA meant that expressed TCRB transcripts were sequenced. This table comes from immunoSEQ multiplex PCR, and its TCRdb copy is limited to in-frame clones, with some not included. The table lists some 45,000 clones, approximately 56% of them singletons. Sequenced sample: Tregs from blood. The clonotype comes from a young woman in good health. The chain has TRBV5-1 and TRBJ2-3; 7 nucleotides agree with TRBD2. Here the CDR3 reads CASSLGAGMADTQYF. The CDR3 nucleotides read TGCGCCAGCAGCTTAGGAGCGGGAATGGCAGATACGCAGTATTTT.